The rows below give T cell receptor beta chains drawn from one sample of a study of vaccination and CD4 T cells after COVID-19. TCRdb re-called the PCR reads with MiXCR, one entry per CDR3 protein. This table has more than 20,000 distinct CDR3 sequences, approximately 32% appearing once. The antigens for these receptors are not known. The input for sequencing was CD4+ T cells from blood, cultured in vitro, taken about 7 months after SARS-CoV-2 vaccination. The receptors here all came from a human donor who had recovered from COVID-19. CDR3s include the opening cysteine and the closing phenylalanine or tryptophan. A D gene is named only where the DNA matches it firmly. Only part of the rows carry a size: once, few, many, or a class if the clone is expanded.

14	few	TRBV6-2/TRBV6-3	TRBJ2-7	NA	CASRGTLSSYEQYF	TGTGCCAGCAGAGGGACACTATCCTCCTACGAGCAGTACTTC
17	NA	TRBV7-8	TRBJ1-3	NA	CASSWPGGGRSGNTIYF	TGTGCCAGCAGCTGGCCGGGGGGGGGACGGTCTGGAAACACCATATATTTT
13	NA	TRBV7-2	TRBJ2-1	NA	CASSLDNANEQFF	TGTGCCAGCAGCCTCGATAACGCTAATGAGCAGTTCTTC
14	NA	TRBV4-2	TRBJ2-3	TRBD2	CATVAGDGTDTQYF	TGTGCCACCGTAGCGGGAGACGGCACAGATACGCAGTATTTT
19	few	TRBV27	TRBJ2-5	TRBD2	CASSLRVASGGAVSETQYF	TGTGCCAGCAGTTTAAGGGTCGCTAGCGGGGGGGCAGTATCGGAGACCCAGTACTTC
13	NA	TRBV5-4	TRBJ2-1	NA	CASSLDIQGASFF	TGTGCCAGCAGCTTGGACATCCAGGGCGCCTCGTTCTTC
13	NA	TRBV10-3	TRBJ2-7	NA	CAISESPSYEQYF	TGTGCCATCAGTGAGTCTCCCAGCTACGAGCAGTACTTC
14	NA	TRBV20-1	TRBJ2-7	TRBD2	CSARDLAGAYEQYF	TGCAGTGCTAGAGATCTAGCGGGGGCCTACGAGCAGTACTTC
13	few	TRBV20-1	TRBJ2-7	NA	CSAPGTSTYEQYF	TGCAGTGCCCCCGGGACGAGCACCTACGAGCAGTACTTC
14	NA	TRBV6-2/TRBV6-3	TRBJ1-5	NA	CASSYRAENQPQHF	TGTGCCAGCAGTTACCGGGCCGAAAATCAGCCCCAGCATTTT
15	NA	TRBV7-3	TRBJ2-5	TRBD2	CASSPTSGMGGTQYF	TGTGCCAGCAGCCCTACTAGCGGGATGGGGGGGACCCAGTACTTC
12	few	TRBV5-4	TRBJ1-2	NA	CASSQLNYGYTF	TGTGCCAGCAGCCAACTGAACTATGGCTACACCTTC
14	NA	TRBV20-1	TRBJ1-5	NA	CSASQGSGNQPQHF	TGCAGTGCTAGCCAGGGTTCAGGCAATCAGCCCCAGCATTTT
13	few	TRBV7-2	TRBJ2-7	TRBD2	CASSRSGTDEQYF	TGTGCCAGCAGCCGTAGCGGGACTGACGAGCAGTACTTC
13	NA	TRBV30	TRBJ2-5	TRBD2	CAWSIGLVETQYF	TGTGCCTGGAGTATAGGACTAGTTGAGACCCAGTACTTC
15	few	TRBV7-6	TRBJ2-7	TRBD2	CASSRGGQGVGEQYF	TGTGCCAGCAGCCGGGGGGGCCAGGGTGTAGGGGAGCAGTACTTC
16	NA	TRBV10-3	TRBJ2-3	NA	CAISGPSWASTDTQYF	TGTGCCATCAGTGGGCCTAGCTGGGCGAGCACAGATACGCAGTATTTT
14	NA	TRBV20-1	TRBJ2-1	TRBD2	CSASPSGGKNEQFF	TGCAGTGCTAGTCCTAGCGGGGGGAAAAATGAGCAGTTCTTC